Below are 30 T cell receptor beta chains sequenced from a single sample in a study of cytomegalovirus exposure and HLA in healthy donors. Using immunoSEQ multiplex PCR, the repertoire was profiled, and TCRdb retains in-frame clones only, with some absent. The table has roughly 75,000 clones, approximately 93% seen once. Sequencing was done on a sample of PBMCs. The receptors here all came from a woman younger than 30 in good health and CMV-seropositive.

The chain combines TRBV6-5 with TRBJ2-1; a weak D match, TRBD2 (7 bases). Germline CDR1 and CDR2: MNHEY and SVGAGI. The CDR3 runs 16 residues. Between the trimmed V and J ends, which lost 0 bases and 4 bases, there was a span of 13 bases. CDR3 sequence: CASSYSPGGTYNEQFF. In DNA, the CDR3 is TGTGCCAGCAGTTACTCCCCGGGGGGCACATACAATGAGCAGTTCTTC.

The chain couples TRBV7-3 to TRBJ2-6; the D gene is possibly TRBD2 (6 bases). Germline CDR1 SGHTA, CDR2 FQGTGA. V lost 5 bases, J lost 0 bases, and 20 bases lay in between. The CDR3 covers 19 residues. The CDR3 sequence is CASSPDGGWLSSGANVLTF. The CDR3 DNA reads as TGTGCCAGCAGCCCCGACGGGGGATGGCTTAGCTCTGGGGCCAACGTCCTGACTTTC.

The chain recombines TRBV7-3 with TRBJ1-1, with D hard to call. V lost 1 base to trimming and J lost 1 base, with 10 bases between them. In germline, CDR1 is SGHTA, CDR2 FQGTGA. There are 15 residues in the CDR3. The CDR3 region has the DNA TGTGCCAGCAGCTTAAATCGGGAATCGAACACTGAAGCTTTCTTT. This encodes CASSLNRESNTEAFF.

This rearrangement joins TRBV10-3 to TRBJ2-2, with D perhaps TRBD2 (6 bases). Germline assignment: CDR1 ENHRY and CDR2 SYGVKD. Trimming removed 5 bases from V and 8 bases from J, with 15 bases in between. The CDR3 has 14 amino acids. The CDR3 region is CAISPRDSRGELFF. CDR3 bases: TGTGCCATCAGTCCCCGGGACTCCCGGGGGGAGCTGTTTTTT.

J is TRBJ1-4 and V is TRBV28, with D perhaps TRBD1 (6 bases). This CDR3 spans 17 amino acids. Trimming took 3 bases from V and 0 from J, leaving 14 bases between them. Germline V gives CDR1 MDHEN, CDR2 SYDVKM. CDR3 DNA sequence: TGTGCCAGCAGTTTTGGAGTTCCAGGGGCAACTAATGAAAAACTGTTTTTT. Amino acids: CASSFGVPGATNEKLFF.

CDR3 protein: CASRGLAGGPDTQYF. The DNA for the CDR3 is TGTGCCAGCAGGGGGCTAGCGGGGGGGCCAGATACGCAGTATTTT. This chain connects TRBV6-1 to TRBJ2-3; 12 nucleotides agree with TRBD2. J gave up 4 bases and V 6 bases, and 5 bases lay outside the gene matches. The CDR3 spans 15 residues. CDR1 MNHNS and CDR2 SASEGT come from the germline V gene.

Turning to this clone: A junction boundary mismatches the germline segment, possibly from a read error. This sequence joins TRBV7-7 and TRBJ2-1; 7 nucleotides match TRBD1. Germline V gene data show CDR1 as SSHAT and CDR2 as FNYEAQ (reference sequence). The CDR3 loop spans 14 amino acids. The CDR3 loop reads CASSLGYQGDEQFF. The CDR3 DNA sequence: TGTGCCAGCAGTTTAGGTTACCAGGGGGATGAGCAGTTCTTC.

The chain has TRBV7-3 and TRBJ2-3; D remains unclear. This CDR3 comprises 13 residues. Trimming removed 3 bases from V and 2 bases from J, with 6 bases in between. Germline V gene sequence: CDR1 SGHTA, CDR2 FQGTGA. CDR3 in DNA: TGTGCCAGCAGCTTCCACAACACAGATACGCAGTATTTT. Translating gives CASSFHNTDTQYF.

CDR3 sequence: CASSQDRETQYF. Written as DNA, the CDR3 is TGTGCCAGCAGCCAAGATCGGGAGACCCAGTACTTC. The genes are TRBV4-2 and TRBJ2-5, with D unresolved. The CDR3 runs to 12 residues. Germline lookup yields CDR1 LGHNA and CDR2 YNFKEQ. Trimming removed 0 bases at V and 5 bases at J, with 4 bases between.

The chain carries TRBV6-5 and TRBJ2-7, with D tentatively TRBD1 (6 bases). Trimming left V 4 bases short and J 6 bases short, with 13 bases between. CDR3 length equals 13 residues. Germline CDR1 is MNHEY and CDR2 is SVGAGI. CDR3 DNA sequence: TGTGCCAGCAGTTCTTACAGGGTAACCGAGCAGTACTTC. It specifies CASSSYRVTEQYF.

Remarks on this clone: In the same sample, other DNA sequences code for this CDR3. V is TRBV30 and J is TRBJ2-1; 8 positions agree with TRBD2. Germline CDR1 is GTSNPN and CDR2 is SVGIG (reference sequence). V shed 1 base and J 0 bases; nucleotides not matched to a gene: 2. The CDR3 totals 15 residues. For the CDR3, the DNA is TGTGCCTGGAGTGCCGGGACTAGCTCCTACAATGAGCAGTTCTTC. Its translation is CAWSAGTSSYNEQFF.

The V gene is TRBV27, the J gene TRBJ2-5; 7 nucleotides align to TRBD2. Germline CDR1 and CDR2: MNHEY and SMNVEV (reference sequence). CDR3 length equals 13 residues. J gave up 5 bases and V 6 bases, and 6 bases lay outside the gene matches. In DNA, the CDR3 is TGTGCCAGCAGGCCCGCCGGGGGGGAGACCCAGTACTTC. Translating it yields CASRPAGGETQYF.

In DNA form, the CDR3 reads TGTGCCAGCAGCGGGGAAGGGGGTAGAGAGACCCAGTACTTC. This translates into CASSGEGGRETQYF. The chain employs TRBV5-4 and TRBJ2-5; tentatively, D is TRBD1 (6 bases). The CDR3 length is 14 residues. Per the germline V gene, CDR1 is SGHNT and CDR2 is YYREEE (reference sequence). Trimming removed 4 bases at V and 4 bases at J, with 14 bases between.

The genes are TRBV4-2 and TRBJ1-2; D remains unclear. This CDR3 is 16 amino acids long. Trimming removed 0 bases at V and 4 bases at J, with 15 bases between. CDR1 is LGHNA and CDR2 is YNFKEQ in the germline V gene. This chain's CDR3 is CASSQDGGNTIYGYTF. The CDR3 DNA reads TGTGCCAGCAGCCAAGATGGAGGGAATACTATCTATGGCTACACCTTC.

The J gene is TRBJ2-5, the V gene TRBV4-2; 7 bases fit TRBD2. CDR3 length: 15 amino acids. The germline V gene encodes CDR1 LGHNA and CDR2 YNFKEQ. The trim removed 1 base at V and 4 bases at J, leaving 6 bases unmatched. The CDR3 DNA reads as TGTGCCAGCAGCCAAGGCGAGACTAGCACAGAGACCCAGTACTTC. Protein: CASSQGETSTETQYF.

This chain links TRBV7-8 with TRBJ2-5, with D possibly matching TRBD1 (5 bases). V lost 5 bases and J 0 bases, leaving 22 bases between the germline ends. The CDR3 length is 18 residues. Germline CDR1 is SGHVS and CDR2 is FQNEAQ. DNA of the CDR3: TGTGCCAGCAGCACACTCATTCCGGACAAGGGCAACCAAGAGACCCAGTACTTC. Translated, it gives CASSTLIPDKGNQETQYF.

This chain connects TRBV28 to TRBJ2-5, with TRBD2 matching over 8 bases. CDR3 length: 14 residues. Germline V gene lookup returns CDR1 MDHEN and CDR2 SYDVKM. The V segment lost 6 bases and the J segment 5 bases; nucleotides outside the gene matches: 8. CDR3 residues: CASRPGGARETQYF. The CDR3 bases are TGTGCCAGCAGGCCCGGGGGGGCCCGGGAGACCCAGTACTTC.

The chain uses TRBV6-1 and TRBJ2-7; 10 bases are shared with TRBD1. Trimming took 3 bases from V and 4 from J; bases not matched to a gene: 9. Germline CDR1 reads MNHNS; CDR2 reads SASEGT. CDR3 size: 16 residues. The CDR3 sequence: CASSEVGTGDYYEQYF. CDR3 DNA: TGTGCCAGCAGTGAGGTCGGGACAGGGGATTATTACGAGCAGTACTTC.

This rearrangement joins TRBV15 to TRBJ1-1; D not resolved. The CDR3 runs to 16 residues. The germline CDR1 and CDR2 sequences are LNHNV and YYDKDF (reference sequence). Between the trimmed V and J ends, which lost 0 bases and 7 bases, there was a span of 18 bases. CDR3 sequence (DNA): TGTGCCACCAGCAGAGATCGAGAGGGAGGTAGCGGTGAAGCTTTCTTT. Its protein product is CATSRDREGGSGEAFF.

This sequence joins TRBV5-6 and TRBJ2-7; D is possibly TRBD2 (5 bases). This CDR3 contains 15 residues. V dropped 4 bases and J dropped 5 bases, with 19 bases sitting between them. Germline loops: CDR1 SGHDT, CDR2 YYEEEE. The CDR3 region is CASSGAVTGRDEQYF. CDR3 nucleotides: TGTGCCAGCAGCGGTGCGGTCACGGGAAGGGACGAGCAGTACTTC.

J is TRBJ1-1 and V is TRBV5-6; the match to TRBD1 covers 9 bases. Looked up from germline, CDR1 is SGHDT and CDR2 is YYEEEE. The CDR3 has 16 amino acids. J was trimmed by 3 bases and V by 0 bases; bases with no gene match: 6. CDR3 DNA sequence: TGTGCCAGCAGCTTGGCATACAGGGGGCTCGACACTGAAGCTTTCTTT. Amino acid sequence: CASSLAYRGLDTEAFF.

This rearrangement joins TRBV7-2 to TRBJ2-3, with a tentative D call TRBD2 (6 bases). Germline V CDR1 and CDR2: SGHTA, FQGNSA. V lost 3 bases, J lost 5 bases, and 18 bases lay in between. This CDR3 has 16 residues. The CDR3 spells CASSFAGGGNGDTQYF. DNA for the CDR3: TGTGCCAGCAGCTTCGCCGGAGGAGGGAATGGAGATACGCAGTATTTT.

The chain joins TRBV4-3 to TRBJ2-7, with D perhaps matching TRBD2 (6 bases). The CDR3 loop spans 15 amino acids. V lost 4 bases and J lost 1, with 14 bases in between. Germline loops: CDR1 LGHNA, CDR2 YSLEER. The CDR3 spells CASSPSRGRSYEQYF. The CDR3 bases are TGCGCCAGCAGCCCATCGCGGGGACGGTCCTACGAGCAGTACTTC.

This rearrangement joins TRBV7-9 to TRBJ1-4, with a weak D call TRBD1 (6 bases). The V end was cut by 2 bases, the J end by 6 bases, with 10 bases between. The CDR3 covers 14 residues. The germline V gene has CDR1 SEHNR and CDR2 FQNEAQ (reference sequence). The CDR3 is CASSLMGADEKLFF. The CDR3 DNA reads as TGTGCCAGCAGCTTAATGGGGGCTGATGAAAAACTGTTTTTT.

The chain couples TRBV4-2 to TRBJ2-3; D gene uncertain. In germline, CDR1 is LGHNA, CDR2 YNFKEQ. This CDR3 contains 16 residues. V was pared by 0 bases and J by 7 bases, with 17 bases between. CDR3 in amino acids: CASSQDEFGERNTQYF. DNA of the CDR3: TGTGCCAGCAGCCAAGATGAATTCGGTGAGCGAAATACGCAGTATTTT.

The rearrangement joins TRBV5-1 to TRBJ2-3, with 8 positions matching TRBD2. CDR1 is SGHRS and CDR2 is YFSETQ in the germline V gene. After removal of 7 bases from V and 0 bases from J, the junction contained 7 bases not matched to a gene. The CDR3 is 15 amino acids. DNA for the CDR3: TGCGCCAGCTCCCCTCAGCGGGGGAGCACAGATACGCAGTATTTT. It yields the protein CASSPQRGSTDTQYF.

The chain employs TRBV9 and TRBJ1-5; the D is unclear. The CDR3 spans 15 residues. V was clipped by 6 bases and J by 3 bases, with 16 bases between them. Germline CDR1 SGDLS, CDR2 YYNGEE. The CDR3, as DNA: TGTGCCAGCACCCCAGATAGTGGGCACAATCAGCCCCAGCATTTT. It is translated as CASTPDSGHNQPQHF.

The chain combines TRBV28 with TRBJ2-5; a weak D match, TRBD2 (6 bases). Between the trimmed V and J ends, which lost 6 bases and 5 bases, there was a span of 13 bases. This CDR3 region has 13 residues. Germline V CDR1 and CDR2: MDHEN, SYDVKM. CDR3 bases: TGTGCCAGCAGCGCCCCTAGCGTGGAGACCCAGTACTTC. Translating gives CASSAPSVETQYF.

The genes are TRBV15 and TRBJ2-5; 8 nucleotides line up with TRBD1. Losses at the gene ends were 3 bases for V and 2 bases for J; bases not matched to a gene: 2. Germline CDR1 and CDR2: LNHNV and YYDKDF (reference sequence). There are 14 residues in the CDR3. Here the CDR3 DNA reads TGTGCCACCAGCAGGGACAGGGTACAAGAGACCCAGTACTTC. Amino acids: CATSRDRVQETQYF.

The chain recombines TRBV19 with TRBJ2-2, with D maybe TRBD2 (5 bases). Between the trimmed V and J ends, which lost 6 bases and 3 bases, there was a span of 14 bases. The CDR3 is 15 residues long. Looked up from germline, CDR1 is LNHDA and CDR2 is SQIVND (reference sequence). The DNA for the CDR3 is TGTGCCAGTAGGGTAGGTTGGGAGTACACCGGGGAGCTGTTTTTT. It encodes CASRVGWEYTGELFF.